Below, 13 T cell receptor beta chains from the same sample are listed, as sequenced in a study of CD8 T cells in Susac syndrome (dated by TCRdb to the late 2010s). Library construction relied on the immunoSEQ multiplex PCR assay. RNA was extracted using the RNeasy kit, and about 0.5 to 1 microgram was reverse transcribed with random hexamers. The public sequencing data were trimmed at Q25 with fastp and processed into clonotypes with MiXCR by TCRdb, which kept only in-frame beta chains. Here each entry gathers all rows of one CDR3 protein and keeps the most common genes and DNA. The sample has 110,000 or so distinct CDR3 sequences on record, 80% to 95% of them singletons. The top ten clonotypes cover about 0.15% of the sample. Sequencing used CD4+ T cells from PBMCs. These receptor sequences come from a human donor in good health.

The chain employs TRBV5-6 and TRBJ1-5; the D gene is possibly TRBD1 (5 bases). CDR3 size: 14 residues. In germline, CDR1 is SGHDT, CDR2 YYEEEE. The V end lost 4 bases, the J end lost 3 bases, and 11 bases lay between the germline ends. CDR3 protein: CASSLGLLNQPQHF. In DNA, the CDR3 is TGTGCCAGCAGCCTGGGGCTACTCAATCAGCCCCAGCATTTT.

The chain employs TRBV7-2 and TRBJ1-5, with TRBD1 matching 11 bases. V lost 4 bases, J lost 1 base, and 6 bases stayed unmatched. This CDR3 has 17 amino acids. Germline-derived CDR1 and CDR2 are SGHTA and FQGNSA. The CDR3 loop is CASSYRDRGDSNQPQHF. The CDR3, as DNA: TGTGCCAGCAGCTACCGGGACAGGGGGGACAGCAATCAGCCCCAGCATTTT. Together with reference TRBV7-2 and TRBJ1-5, the CDR3 gives the full variable domain: GAGVSQSPSNKVTEKGKDVELRCDPISGHTALYWYRQSLGQGLEFLIYFQGNSAPDKSGLPSDRFSAERTGGSVSTLTIQRTQQEDSAVYLCASSYRDRGDSNQPQHFGDGTRLSIL.

The CDR3 DNA follows: TGCGCCAGCAGCCGGACCCTTAGCGGGGGCTCCTCCTACGAGCAGTACTTC. Translating it yields CASSRTLSGGSSYEQYF. This rearrangement joins TRBV4-3 to TRBJ2-7; 9 bases match TRBD2. CDR3 size: 17 residues. V lost 4 bases, J lost 0 bases, and 10 bases stayed unmatched. Germline V lookup: CDR1 LGHNA, CDR2 YSLEER.

The chain recombines TRBV29-1 with TRBJ1-1; no clear D gene. V was cut by 6 bases and J by 7 bases, with 21 bases left in between. CDR1 and CDR2 (germline): SQVTM, ANQGSEA. The CDR3 is 14 amino acids. CDR3 nucleotides: TGCAGCGTAGCGCCCGAACTTCGCGACGGTGAAGCTTTCTTT. It is translated as CSVAPELRDGEAFF. Filled out from reference TRBV29-1 and TRBJ1-1, the complete variable domain reads SAVISQKPSRDICQRGTSLTIQCQVDSQVTMMFWYRQQPGQSLTLIATANQGSEATYESGFVIDKFPISRPNLTFSTLTVSNMSPEDSSIYLCSVAPELRDGEAFFGQGTRLTVV.

The rearrangement uses TRBV6-2 or TRBV6-3 and TRBJ1-5, with D perhaps TRBD1 (6 bases). The V and J ends lost 6 bases and 7 bases respectively, with 13 bases between them. Germline V gene sequence: CDR1 MNHEY, CDR2 SVGEGT. The CDR3 contains 13 residues. Here the CDR3 DNA reads TGTGCCAGCAGGGGGGCGGGGGACCAGCCCCAGCATTTT. This encodes CASRGAGDQPQHF.

This clonotype has more than one count but fewer than ten. The V and J genes are TRBV7-2 and TRBJ2-2, with TRBD2 as a possible D gene (5 bases). Trimming stripped 0 bases from V and 1 base from J, with 12 bases between. This CDR3 is built from 17 residues. The germline CDR1 and CDR2 sequences are SGHTA and FQGNSA. CDR3 nucleotide sequence: TGTGCCAGCAGCTTAGCGCAGGCAGGAGGGAACACCGGGGAGCTGTTTTTT. Its translation is CASSLAQAGGNTGELFF.

This chain connects TRBV7-3 to TRBJ2-3; 8 nucleotides agree with TRBD2. CDR1 and CDR2 from the germline V gene are SGHTA and FQGTGA. This CDR3 contains 14 residues. V lost 6 bases to trimming and J lost 7 bases; unmatched junction nucleotides: 9. The CDR3 DNA reads as TGTGCCAGCAGTTCAGCGGGGGCCCGGAATACGCAGTATTTT. As protein: CASSSAGARNTQYF.

The chain is built from TRBV20-1 and TRBJ2-7; tentatively, D is TRBD2 (5 bases). The V gene lost 6 bases and the J gene lost 6 bases, with 21 bases spanning the gap. Germline CDR1 and CDR2: DFQATT and SNEGSKA (reference sequence). The CDR3 consists of 14 residues. This CDR3 reads CSAEREGVSLEQYF. CDR3 DNA: TGCAGTGCGGAAAGAGAGGGAGTCTCTCTCGAGCAGTACTTC.

The rearrangement uses TRBV19 and TRBJ2-7; either TRBD1 or TRBD2 may fit D (5 bases each). Germline CDR1 LNHDA, CDR2 SQIVND (reference sequence). The CDR3 consists of 15 residues. V gave up 10 bases and J gave up 2 bases, with 21 bases separating them. The CDR3 nucleotides read TGTGCCACCAGGGTGGGTATGGGGGAAGCCTACGAGCAGTACTTC. This encodes CATRVGMGEAYEQYF. The whole variable domain, filled in from reference TRBV19 and TRBJ2-7, reads DGGITQSPKYLFRKEGQNVTLSCEQNLNHDAMYWYRQDPGQGLRLIYYSQIVNDFQKGDIAEGYSVSREKKESFPLTVTSAQKNPTAFYLCATRVGMGEAYEQYFGPGTRLTVT.

Points on this clonotype: The germline gene is not matched at one end of the junction; a read error may be the cause. This chain connects TRBV20-1 to TRBJ2-3, with 9 positions matching TRBD1. CDR1 DFQATT and CDR2 SNEGSKA come from the germline V gene (reference sequence). This CDR3 has 13 residues. CDR3 coding DNA: TGCAGTGTTGTGACAGGGGGAACAGACACGCAGTATTTT. It encodes CSVVTGGTDTQYF.

This clonotype came up once. The genes are TRBV29-1 and TRBJ1-1, with 7 nucleotides matching TRBD1. V shed 5 bases, J shed 2 bases, and the junction held 8 bases outside the gene matches. The CDR3 consists of 14 residues. In germline, CDR1 is SQVTM, CDR2 ANQGSEA. CDR3 bases: TGCAGCGTTCCCAGGGACAGCAGTAACACTGAAGCTTTCTTT. Its translation: CSVPRDSSNTEAFF.

The chain is built from TRBV20-1 and TRBJ2-5; 7 positions agree with TRBD1. V was pared by 0 bases and J by 6 bases, with 7 bases of the junction left unmatched. Germline CDR1 DFQATT, CDR2 SNEGSKA (reference sequence). This CDR3 has 14 residues. CDR3 amino acids: CSAREPRGWKTQYF. The CDR3 nucleotides are TGCAGTGCTAGAGAGCCCAGGGGGTGGAAGACCCAGTACTTC.

Remarks on this clonotype: One junction end disagrees with the germline gene, perhaps due to a read error. The V gene is TRBV19, the J gene TRBJ2-2; possible D gene TRBD1, 6 bases. The germline V gene encodes CDR1 LNHDA and CDR2 SQIVND (reference sequence). This CDR3 spans 13 amino acids. CDR3 nucleotide sequence: TGCGGAACAGGGCAGAGGCACACCGGGGAGCTGTTTTTT. It encodes CGTGQRHTGELFF.